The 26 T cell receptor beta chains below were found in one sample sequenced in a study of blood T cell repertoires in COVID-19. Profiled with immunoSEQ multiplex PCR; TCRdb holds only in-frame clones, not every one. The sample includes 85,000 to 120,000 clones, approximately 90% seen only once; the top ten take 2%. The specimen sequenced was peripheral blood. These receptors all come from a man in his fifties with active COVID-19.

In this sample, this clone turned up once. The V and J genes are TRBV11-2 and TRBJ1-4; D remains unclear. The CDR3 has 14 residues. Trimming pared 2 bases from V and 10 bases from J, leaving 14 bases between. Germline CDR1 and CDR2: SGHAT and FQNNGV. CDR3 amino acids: CASSLNVAEGKLFF. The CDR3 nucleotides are TGTGCCAGCAGCTTAAATGTGGCAGAGGGAAAACTGTTTTTT.

CDR3 sequence: CASGLSGEGGTQYF. Written as DNA, the CDR3 is TGTGCTAGTGGTTTAAGCGGGGAGGGGGGTACGCAGTATTTT. This sequence joins TRBV12-5 and TRBJ2-3; possible D gene TRBD2, 7 bases. Germline CDR1 reads LGHNT; CDR2 reads FRNRAP. CDR3 length: 14 residues. The V gene lost 3 bases and the J gene lost 8 bases, with 15 bases spanning the gap.

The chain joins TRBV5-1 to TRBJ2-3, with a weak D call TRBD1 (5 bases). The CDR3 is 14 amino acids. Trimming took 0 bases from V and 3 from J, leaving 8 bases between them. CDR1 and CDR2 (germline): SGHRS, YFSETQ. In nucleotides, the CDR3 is TGCGCCAGCAGCTTGGAGGGGCGTACAGATACGCAGTATTTT. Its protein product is CASSLEGRTDTQYF.

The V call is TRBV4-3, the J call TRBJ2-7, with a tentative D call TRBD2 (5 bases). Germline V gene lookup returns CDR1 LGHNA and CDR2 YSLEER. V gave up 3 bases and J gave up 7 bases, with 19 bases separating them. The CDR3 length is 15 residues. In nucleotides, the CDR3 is TGCGCCAGCAGCCAGAGGGCAGGCGAGGTGTGGGAGCAGTACTTC. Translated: CASSQRAGEVWEQYF.

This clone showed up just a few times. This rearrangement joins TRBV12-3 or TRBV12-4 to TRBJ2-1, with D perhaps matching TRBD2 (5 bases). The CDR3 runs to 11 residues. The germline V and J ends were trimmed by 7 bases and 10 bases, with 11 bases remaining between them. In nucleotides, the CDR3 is TGTGCCAGCACCAATAGCGACGAGCAGTTCTTC. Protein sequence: CASTNSDEQFF.

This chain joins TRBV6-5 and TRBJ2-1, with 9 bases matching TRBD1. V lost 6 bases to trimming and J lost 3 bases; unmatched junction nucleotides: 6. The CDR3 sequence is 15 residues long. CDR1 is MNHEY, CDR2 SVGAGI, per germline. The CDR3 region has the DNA TGTGCCAGCAGAAACGACAGGGGGATCTACAATGAGCAGTTCTTC. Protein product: CASRNDRGIYNEQFF.

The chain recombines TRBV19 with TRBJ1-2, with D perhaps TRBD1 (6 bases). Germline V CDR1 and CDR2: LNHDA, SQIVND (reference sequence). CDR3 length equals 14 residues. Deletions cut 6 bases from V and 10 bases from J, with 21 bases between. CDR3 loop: CASRKAGASPLYTF. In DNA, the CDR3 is TGTGCCAGTAGGAAGGCAGGGGCCTCTCCCCTCTACACCTTC.

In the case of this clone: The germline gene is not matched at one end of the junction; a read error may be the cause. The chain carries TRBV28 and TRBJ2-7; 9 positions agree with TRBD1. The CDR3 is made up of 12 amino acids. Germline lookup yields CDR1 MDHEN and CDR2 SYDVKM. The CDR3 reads CASRPSGTGSSF. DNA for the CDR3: TGTGCCAGCAGGCCCTCCGGGACAGGGTCCTCCTTC.

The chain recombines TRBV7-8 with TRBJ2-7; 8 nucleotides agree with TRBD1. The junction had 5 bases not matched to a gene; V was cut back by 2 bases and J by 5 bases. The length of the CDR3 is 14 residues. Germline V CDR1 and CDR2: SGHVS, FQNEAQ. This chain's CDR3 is CASSLRGQGHEQYF. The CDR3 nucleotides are TGTGCCAGCAGCTTAAGAGGACAGGGACACGAGCAGTACTTC.

In DNA, the CDR3 is TGTGCCAGCAGCGTAGGGGTCAGAGGGCTAGCGATCGGCCTGGGGAACATTCAGTACTTC. Amino acids: CASSVGVRGLAIGLGNIQYF. This sequence joins TRBV9 and TRBJ2-4, with a weak D call TRBD2 (6 bases). The CDR3 is 20 amino acids. Trimming removed 0 bases at V and 7 bases at J, with 29 bases between. CDR1 and CDR2 from the germline V gene are SGDLS and YYNGEE. Full variable domain (missing parts from reference TRBV9 and TRBJ2-4): DSGVTQTPKHLITATGQRVTLRCSPRSGDLSVYWYQQSLDQGLQFLIQYYNGEERAKGNILERFSAQQFPDLHSELNLSSLELGDSALYFCASSVGVRGLAIGLGNIQYFGAGTRLSVL.

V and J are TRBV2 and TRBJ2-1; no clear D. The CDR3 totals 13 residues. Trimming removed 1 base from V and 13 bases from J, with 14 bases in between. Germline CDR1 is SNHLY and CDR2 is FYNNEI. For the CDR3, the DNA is TGTGCCAGCAGTGAAGTAGCAAATGTAATTCAGTTCTTC. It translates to CASSEVANVIQFF.

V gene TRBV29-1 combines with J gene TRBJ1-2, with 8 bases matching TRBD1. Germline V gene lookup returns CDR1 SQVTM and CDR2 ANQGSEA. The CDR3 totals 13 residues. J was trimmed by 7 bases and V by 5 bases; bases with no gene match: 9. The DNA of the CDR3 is TGCAGCGTTAGAGACAGGGGCGATAGTGGCTACACCTTC. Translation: CSVRDRGDSGYTF. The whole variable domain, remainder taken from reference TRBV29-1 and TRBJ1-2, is SAVISQKPSRDICQRGTSLTIQCQVDSQVTMMFWYRQQPGQSLTLIATANQGSEATYESGFVIDKFPISRPNLTFSTLTVSNMSPEDSSIYLCSVRDRGDSGYTFGSGTRLTVV.

The chain's CDR3 is CASSEGTVNEKLFF. The CDR3 DNA reads TGTGCCAGCAGCGAGGGGACAGTCAATGAAAAACTGTTTTTT. This sequence joins TRBV5-6 and TRBJ1-4, with 7 bases aligning to TRBD1. Germline assignment: CDR1 SGHDT and CDR2 YYEEEE. V shed 4 bases and J 5 bases; nucleotides not matched to a gene: 5. The CDR3 is 14 residues long.

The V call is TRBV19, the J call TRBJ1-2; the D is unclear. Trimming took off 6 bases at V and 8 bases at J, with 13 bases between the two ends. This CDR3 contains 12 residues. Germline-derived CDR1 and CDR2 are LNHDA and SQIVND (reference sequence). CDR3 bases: TGTGCCAGTAGAACCTCACGGGAGGGCTACACCTTC. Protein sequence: CASRTSREGYTF.

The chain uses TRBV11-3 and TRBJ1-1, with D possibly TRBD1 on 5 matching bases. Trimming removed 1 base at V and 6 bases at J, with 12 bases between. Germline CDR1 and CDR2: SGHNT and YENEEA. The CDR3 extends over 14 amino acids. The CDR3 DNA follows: TGTGCCAGCAGCTTAGGTCCCGGACAACCTGAAGCTTTCTTT. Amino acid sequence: CASSLGPGQPEAFF.

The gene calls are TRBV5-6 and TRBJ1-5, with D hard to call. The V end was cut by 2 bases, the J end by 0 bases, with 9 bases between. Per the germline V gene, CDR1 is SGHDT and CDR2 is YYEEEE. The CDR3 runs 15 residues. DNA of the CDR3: TGTGCCAGCAGCTTTAGCGGCTATAGCAATCAGCCCCAGCATTTT. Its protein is CASSFSGYSNQPQHF.

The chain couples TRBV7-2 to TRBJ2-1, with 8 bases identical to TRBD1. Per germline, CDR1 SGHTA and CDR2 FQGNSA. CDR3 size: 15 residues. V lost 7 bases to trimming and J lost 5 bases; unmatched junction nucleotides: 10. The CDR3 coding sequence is TGTGCCAGCACCAAGTCGCAGGGGGCTCACAATGAGCAGTTCTTC. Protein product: CASTKSQGAHNEQFF.

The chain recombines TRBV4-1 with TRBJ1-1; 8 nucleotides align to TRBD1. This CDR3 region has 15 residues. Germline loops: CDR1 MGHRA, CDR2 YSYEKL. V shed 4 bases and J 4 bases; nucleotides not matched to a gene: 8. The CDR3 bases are TGCGCCAGCAGCCGAGGACAGGGATTGAGCACTGAAGCTTTCTTT. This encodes CASSRGQGLSTEAFF.

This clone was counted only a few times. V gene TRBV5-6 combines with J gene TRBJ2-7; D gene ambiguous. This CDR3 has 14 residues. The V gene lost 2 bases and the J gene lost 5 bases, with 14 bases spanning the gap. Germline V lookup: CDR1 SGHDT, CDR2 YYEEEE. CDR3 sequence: CASSFPIGSHEQYF. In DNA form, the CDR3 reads TGTGCCAGCAGCTTCCCCATCGGGTCCCACGAGCAGTACTTC.

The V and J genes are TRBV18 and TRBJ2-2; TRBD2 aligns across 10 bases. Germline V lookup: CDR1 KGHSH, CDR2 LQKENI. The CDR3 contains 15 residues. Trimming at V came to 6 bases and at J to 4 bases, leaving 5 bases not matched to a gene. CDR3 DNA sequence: TGTGCCAGCTCCCTGGCTAGCGGGAGCACCGGGGAGCTGTTTTTT. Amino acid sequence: CASSLASGSTGELFF. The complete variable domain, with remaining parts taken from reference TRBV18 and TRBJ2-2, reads NAGVMQNPRHLVRRRGQEARLRCSPMKGHSHVYWYRQLPEEGLKFMVYLQKENIIDESGMPKERFSAEFPKEGPSILRIQQVVRGDSAAYFCASSLASGSTGELFFGEGSRLTVL.

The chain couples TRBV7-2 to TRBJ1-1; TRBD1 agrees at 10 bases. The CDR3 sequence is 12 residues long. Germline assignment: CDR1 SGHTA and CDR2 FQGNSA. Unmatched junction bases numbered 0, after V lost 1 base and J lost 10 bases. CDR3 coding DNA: TGTGCCAGCAGCTTAGGGACAGGGGGAGCTTTCTTT. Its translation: CASSLGTGGAFF.

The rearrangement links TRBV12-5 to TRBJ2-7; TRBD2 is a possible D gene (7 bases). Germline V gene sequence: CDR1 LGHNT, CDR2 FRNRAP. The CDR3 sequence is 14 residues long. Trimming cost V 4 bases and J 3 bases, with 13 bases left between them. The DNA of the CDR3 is TGTGCTAGTGGTTCCTACAGGGAGGGCTACGAGCAGTACTTC. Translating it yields CASGSYREGYEQYF.

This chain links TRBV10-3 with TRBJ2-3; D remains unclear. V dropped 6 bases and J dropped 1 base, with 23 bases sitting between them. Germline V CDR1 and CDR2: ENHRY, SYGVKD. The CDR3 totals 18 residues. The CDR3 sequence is CAISSEVAPRWGTDTQYF. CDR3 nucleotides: TGTGCCATCAGCTCAGAAGTGGCACCCAGGTGGGGCACAGATACGCAGTATTTT.

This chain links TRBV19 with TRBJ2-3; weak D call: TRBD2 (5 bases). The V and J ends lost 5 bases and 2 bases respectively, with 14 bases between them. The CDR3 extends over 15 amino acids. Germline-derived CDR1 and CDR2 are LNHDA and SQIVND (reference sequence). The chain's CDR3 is CASSATSMDTDTQYF. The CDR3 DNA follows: TGTGCCAGTAGTGCCACTAGTATGGACACAGATACGCAGTATTTT.

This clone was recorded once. The CDR3 DNA is TGTGCCATCAGTGTTTCCGGGACAGAGTTTGGCTACACCTTC. Its protein is CAISVSGTEFGYTF. The genes are TRBV10-3 and TRBJ1-2, with 7 nucleotides matching TRBD1. The CDR3 is made up of 14 amino acids. V was pared by 4 bases and J by 7 bases, with 9 bases of the junction left unmatched. Looked up from germline, CDR1 is ENHRY and CDR2 is SYGVKD.

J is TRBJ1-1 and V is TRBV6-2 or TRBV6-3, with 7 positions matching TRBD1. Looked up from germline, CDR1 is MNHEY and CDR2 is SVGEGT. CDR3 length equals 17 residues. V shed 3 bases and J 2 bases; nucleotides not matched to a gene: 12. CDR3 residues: CASSYRPRQGPNTEAFF. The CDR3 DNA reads TGTGCCAGCAGTTATCGACCCCGACAGGGCCCTAACACTGAAGCTTTCTTT.